Listed below are T cell receptor beta chains from one sample, sequenced in a study of T-cell reconstitution after alpha-beta-depleted transplantation in children. Using its own MiXCR run on the PCR reads, TCRdb lists one record per CDR3 protein. The sample carries hundreds of thousands of distinct CDR3 sequences, around a sixth recorded once. Specimen: PBMCs from the stem cell graft donor, collected from the stem cell graft. The receptor set was obtained from a human donor who donated a stem cell graft to a child with acute myeloid leukemia. The CDR3 runs from the conserved cysteine through the conserved F or W. The D gene is left open where the match is weak. The size of a clone is reported for some rows only, either as once, few or many, or as a class for expanded clones.

cdr3_length: 18; j_call: TRBJ2-2; d_call: TRBD2; v_call: TRBV20-1; clone_size: few; cdr3_aa: CSARGLGLAGSDTGELFF; cdr3_nt: TGCAGTGCTAGAGGGCTGGGACTAGCGGGGAGCGACACCGGGGAGCTGTTTTTT
cdr3_length: 15; j_call: TRBJ2-1; d_call: NA; v_call: TRBV20-1; clone_size: many; cdr3_aa: CSARLTGSSYNEQFF; cdr3_nt: TGCAGTGCTCGTCTAACAGGCAGCTCCTACAATGAGCAGTTCTTC
cdr3_length: 12; j_call: TRBJ1-1; d_call: NA; v_call: TRBV20-1; clone_size: few; cdr3_aa: CSGKGVNTEAFF; cdr3_nt: TGCAGTGGTAAGGGAGTGAACACTGAAGCTTTCTTT
cdr3_length: 15; j_call: TRBJ2-2; d_call: NA; v_call: TRBV6-1; clone_size: many; cdr3_aa: CASSEWGSNTGELFF; cdr3_nt: TGTGCCAGCAGTGAATGGGGGTCGAACACCGGGGAGCTGTTTTTT
cdr3_length: 16; j_call: TRBJ2-3; d_call: NA; v_call: TRBV4-3; clone_size: few; cdr3_aa: CASSQVVGGLTDTQYF; cdr3_nt: TGCGCCAGCAGCCAAGTGGTGGGCGGTTTAACAGATACGCAGTATTTT
cdr3_length: 17; j_call: TRBJ2-5; d_call: NA; v_call: TRBV12-3/TRBV12-4; clone_size: many; cdr3_aa: CASSFQLAETLQETQYF; cdr3_nt: TGTGCCAGCAGTTTCCAATTAGCGGAGACCCTACAAGAGACCCAGTACTTC
cdr3_length: 16; j_call: TRBJ2-2; d_call: NA; v_call: TRBV7-2; clone_size: NA; cdr3_aa: CASINPPLRGTGELFF; cdr3_nt: TGTGCCAGCATCAACCCCCCCTTGCGTGGCACCGGGGAGCTGTTTTTT
cdr3_length: 14; j_call: TRBJ1-5; d_call: NA; v_call: TRBV12-3/TRBV12-4; clone_size: NA; cdr3_aa: CASISTGIRGPQHF; cdr3_nt: TGTGCCAGCATCTCTACAGGGATTCGAGGGCCCCAGCATTTT
cdr3_length: 12; j_call: TRBJ1-5; d_call: NA; v_call: TRBV20-1; clone_size: few; cdr3_aa: CSARAIDQPQHF; cdr3_nt: TGCAGTGCTAGAGCGATAGATCAGCCCCAGCATTTT
cdr3_length: 16; j_call: TRBJ2-1; d_call: TRBD2; v_call: TRBV3-1; clone_size: many; cdr3_aa: CASSQYLAVSYNEQFF; cdr3_nt: TGTGCCAGCAGCCAATACCTAGCGGTGTCCTACAATGAGCAGTTCTTC